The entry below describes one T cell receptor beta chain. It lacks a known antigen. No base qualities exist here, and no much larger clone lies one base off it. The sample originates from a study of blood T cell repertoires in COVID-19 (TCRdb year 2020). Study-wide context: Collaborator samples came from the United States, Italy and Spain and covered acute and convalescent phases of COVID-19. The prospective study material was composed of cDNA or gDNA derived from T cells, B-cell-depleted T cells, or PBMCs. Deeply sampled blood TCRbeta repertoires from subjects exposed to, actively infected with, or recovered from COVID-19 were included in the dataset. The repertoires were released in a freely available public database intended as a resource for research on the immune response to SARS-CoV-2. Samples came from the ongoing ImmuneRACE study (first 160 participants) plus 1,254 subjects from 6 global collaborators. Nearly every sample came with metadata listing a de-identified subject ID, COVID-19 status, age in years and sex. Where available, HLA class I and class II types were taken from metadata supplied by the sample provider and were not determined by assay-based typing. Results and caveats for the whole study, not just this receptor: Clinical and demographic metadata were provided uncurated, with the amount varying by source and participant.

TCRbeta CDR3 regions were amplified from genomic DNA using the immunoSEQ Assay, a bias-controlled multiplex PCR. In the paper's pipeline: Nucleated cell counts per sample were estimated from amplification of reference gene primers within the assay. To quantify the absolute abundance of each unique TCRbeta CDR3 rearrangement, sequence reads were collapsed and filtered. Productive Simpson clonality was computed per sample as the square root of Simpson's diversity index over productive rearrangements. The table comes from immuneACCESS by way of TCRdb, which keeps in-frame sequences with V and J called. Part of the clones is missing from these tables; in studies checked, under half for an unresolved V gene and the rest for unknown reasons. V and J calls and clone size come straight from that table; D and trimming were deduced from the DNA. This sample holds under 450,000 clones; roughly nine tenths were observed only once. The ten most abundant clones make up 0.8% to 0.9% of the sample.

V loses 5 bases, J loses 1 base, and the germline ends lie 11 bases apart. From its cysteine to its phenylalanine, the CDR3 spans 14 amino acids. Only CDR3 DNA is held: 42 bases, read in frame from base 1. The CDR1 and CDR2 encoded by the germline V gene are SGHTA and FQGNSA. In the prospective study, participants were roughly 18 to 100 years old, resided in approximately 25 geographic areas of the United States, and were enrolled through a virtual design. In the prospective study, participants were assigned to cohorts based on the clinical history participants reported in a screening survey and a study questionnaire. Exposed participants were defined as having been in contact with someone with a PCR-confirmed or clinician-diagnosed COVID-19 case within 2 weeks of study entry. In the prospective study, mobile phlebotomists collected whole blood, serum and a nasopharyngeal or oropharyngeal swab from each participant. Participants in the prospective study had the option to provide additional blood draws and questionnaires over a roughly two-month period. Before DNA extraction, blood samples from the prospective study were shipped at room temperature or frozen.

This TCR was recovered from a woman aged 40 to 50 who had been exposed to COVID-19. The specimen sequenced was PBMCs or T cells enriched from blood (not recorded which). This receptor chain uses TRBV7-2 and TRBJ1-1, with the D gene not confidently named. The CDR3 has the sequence CASSPRERNTEAFF. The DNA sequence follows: TGTGCCAGCAGCCCCAGAGAGCGGAACACTGAAGCTTTCTTT.